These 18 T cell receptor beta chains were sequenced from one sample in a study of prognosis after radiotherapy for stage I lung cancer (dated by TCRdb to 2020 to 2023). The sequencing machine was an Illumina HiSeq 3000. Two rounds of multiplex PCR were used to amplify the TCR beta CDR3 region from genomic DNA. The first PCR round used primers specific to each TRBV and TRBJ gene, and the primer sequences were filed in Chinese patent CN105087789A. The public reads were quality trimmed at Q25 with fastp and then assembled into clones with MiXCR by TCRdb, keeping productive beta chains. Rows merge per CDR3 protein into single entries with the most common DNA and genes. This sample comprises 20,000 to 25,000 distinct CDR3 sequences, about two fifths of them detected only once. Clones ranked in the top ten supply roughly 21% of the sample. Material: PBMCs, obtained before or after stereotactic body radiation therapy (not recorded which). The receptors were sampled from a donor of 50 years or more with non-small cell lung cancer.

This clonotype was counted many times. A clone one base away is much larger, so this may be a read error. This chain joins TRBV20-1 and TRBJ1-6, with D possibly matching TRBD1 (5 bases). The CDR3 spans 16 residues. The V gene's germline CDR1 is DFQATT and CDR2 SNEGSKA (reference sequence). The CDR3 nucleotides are TGCAGTGCTAGAGAGGTGGAAAGGGGCCTTAATGCACCCCTCCACTTT. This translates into CSAREVERGLNAPLHF.

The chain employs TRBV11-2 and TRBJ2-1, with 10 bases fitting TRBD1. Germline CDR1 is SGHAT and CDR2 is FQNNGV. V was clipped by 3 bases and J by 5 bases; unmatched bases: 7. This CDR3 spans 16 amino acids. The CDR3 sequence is CASSFVLGTGDNEQFF. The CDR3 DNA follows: TGTGCCAGCAGCTTCGTCCTCGGGACAGGGGACAATGAGCAGTTCTTC.

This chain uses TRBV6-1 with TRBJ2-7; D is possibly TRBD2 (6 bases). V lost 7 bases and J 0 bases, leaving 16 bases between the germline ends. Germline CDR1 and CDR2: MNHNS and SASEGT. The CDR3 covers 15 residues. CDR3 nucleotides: TGTGCCAGCATCAAGACTACCGGGAGCTCCTACGAGCAGTACTTC. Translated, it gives CASIKTTGSSYEQYF.

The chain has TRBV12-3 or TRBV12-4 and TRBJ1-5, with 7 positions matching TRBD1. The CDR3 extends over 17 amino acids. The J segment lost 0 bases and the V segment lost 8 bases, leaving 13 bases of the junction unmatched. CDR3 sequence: CASGPIVQGNSNQPQHF. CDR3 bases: TGTGCCAGCGGCCCCATAGTACAGGGGAATAGCAATCAGCCCCAGCATTTT.

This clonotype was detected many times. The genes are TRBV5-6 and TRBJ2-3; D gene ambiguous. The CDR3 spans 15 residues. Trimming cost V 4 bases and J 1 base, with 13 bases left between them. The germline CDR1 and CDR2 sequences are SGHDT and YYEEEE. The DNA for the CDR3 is TGTGCCAGCAGCCCTTTACATGGGGGCACAGATACGCAGTATTTT. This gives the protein CASSPLHGGTDTQYF.

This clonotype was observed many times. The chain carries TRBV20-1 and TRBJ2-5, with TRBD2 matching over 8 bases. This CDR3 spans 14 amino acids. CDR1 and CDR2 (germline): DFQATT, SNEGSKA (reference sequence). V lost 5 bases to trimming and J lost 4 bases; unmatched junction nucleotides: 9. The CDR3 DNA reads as TGCAGTGCTTTTGACACGGGGGGGGGAGAGACCCAGTACTTC. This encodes CSAFDTGGGETQYF.

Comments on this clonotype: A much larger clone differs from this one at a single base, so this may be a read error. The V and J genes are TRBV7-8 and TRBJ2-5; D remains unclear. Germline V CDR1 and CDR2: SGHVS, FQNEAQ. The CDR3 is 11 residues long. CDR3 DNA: TGTGACAGCAGCCGCCAAGAGACCCAGTACTTC. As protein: CDSSRQETQYF.

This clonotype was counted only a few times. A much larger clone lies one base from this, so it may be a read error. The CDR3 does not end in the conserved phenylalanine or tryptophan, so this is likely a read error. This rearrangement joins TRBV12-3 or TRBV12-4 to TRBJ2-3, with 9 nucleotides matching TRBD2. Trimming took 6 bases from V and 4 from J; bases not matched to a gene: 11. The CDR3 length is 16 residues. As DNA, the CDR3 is TGTGCCAGCAGCCTGTTAGCGGGAGATTTCTCAGATACGCAGTATCTT. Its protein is CASSLLAGDFSDTQYL.

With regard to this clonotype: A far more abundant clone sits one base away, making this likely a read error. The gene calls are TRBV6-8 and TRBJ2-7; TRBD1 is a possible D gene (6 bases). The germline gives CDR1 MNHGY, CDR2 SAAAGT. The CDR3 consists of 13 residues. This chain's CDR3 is CANSPRTAYEQYF. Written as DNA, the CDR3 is TGTGCCAACAGTCCCCGGACAGCCTACGAGCAGTACTTC.

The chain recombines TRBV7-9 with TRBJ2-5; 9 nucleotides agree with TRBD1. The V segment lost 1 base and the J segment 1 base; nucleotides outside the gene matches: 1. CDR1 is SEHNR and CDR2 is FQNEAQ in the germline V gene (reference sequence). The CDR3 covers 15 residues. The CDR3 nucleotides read TGTGCCAGCAGCTTAGGACAGGGGGTCCAAGAGACCCAGTACTTC. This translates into CASSLGQGVQETQYF.

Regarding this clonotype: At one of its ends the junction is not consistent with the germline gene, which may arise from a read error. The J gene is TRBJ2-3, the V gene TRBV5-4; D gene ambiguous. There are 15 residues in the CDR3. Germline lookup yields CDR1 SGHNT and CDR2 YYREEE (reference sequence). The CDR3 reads CAISLESASTDTQYF. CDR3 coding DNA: TGTGCCATCAGCTTGGAGTCAGCTAGCACAGATACGCAGTATTTT.

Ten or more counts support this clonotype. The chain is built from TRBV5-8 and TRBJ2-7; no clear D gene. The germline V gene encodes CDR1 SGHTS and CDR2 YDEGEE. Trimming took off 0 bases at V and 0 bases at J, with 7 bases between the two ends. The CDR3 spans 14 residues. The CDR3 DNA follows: TGTGCCAGCAGCTTGGACTACATCTCCTACGAGCAGTACTTC. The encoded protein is CASSLDYISYEQYF.

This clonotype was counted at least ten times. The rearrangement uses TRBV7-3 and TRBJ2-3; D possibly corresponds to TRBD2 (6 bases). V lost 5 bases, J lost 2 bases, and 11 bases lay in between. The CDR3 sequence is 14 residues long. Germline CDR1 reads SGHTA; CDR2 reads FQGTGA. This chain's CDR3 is CASSPGAPTDTQYF. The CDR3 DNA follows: TGTGCCAGCAGCCCGGGAGCGCCCACAGATACGCAGTATTTT.

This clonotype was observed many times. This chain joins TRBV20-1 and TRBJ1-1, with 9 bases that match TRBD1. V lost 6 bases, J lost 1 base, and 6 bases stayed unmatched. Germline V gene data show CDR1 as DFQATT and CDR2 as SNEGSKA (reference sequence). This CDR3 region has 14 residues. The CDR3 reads CSATQDRGNTEAFF. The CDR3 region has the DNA TGCAGTGCCACCCAGGACAGGGGGAACACTGAAGCTTTCTTT.

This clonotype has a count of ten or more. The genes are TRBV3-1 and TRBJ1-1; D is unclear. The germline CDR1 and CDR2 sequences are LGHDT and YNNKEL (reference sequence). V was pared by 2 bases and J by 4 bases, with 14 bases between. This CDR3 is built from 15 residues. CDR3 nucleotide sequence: TGTGCCAGCAGCCAACTTTCGGTGGCGGGCACTGAAGCTTTCTTT. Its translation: CASSQLSVAGTEAFF.

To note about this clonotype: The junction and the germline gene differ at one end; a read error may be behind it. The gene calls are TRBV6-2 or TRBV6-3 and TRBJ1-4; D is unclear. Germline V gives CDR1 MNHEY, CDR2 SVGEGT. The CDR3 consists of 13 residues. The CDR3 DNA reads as TGTGCCATCAGTGTTACTGGTAGGGAAAAACTGTTTTTT. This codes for CAISVTGREKLFF.

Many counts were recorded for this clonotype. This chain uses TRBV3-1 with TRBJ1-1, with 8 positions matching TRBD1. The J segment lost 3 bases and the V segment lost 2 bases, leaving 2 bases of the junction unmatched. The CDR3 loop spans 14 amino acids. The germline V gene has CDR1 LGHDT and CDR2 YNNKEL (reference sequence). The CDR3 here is CASSQYRGYTEAFF. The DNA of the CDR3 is TGTGCCAGCAGCCAATACAGGGGGTACACTGAAGCTTTCTTT.

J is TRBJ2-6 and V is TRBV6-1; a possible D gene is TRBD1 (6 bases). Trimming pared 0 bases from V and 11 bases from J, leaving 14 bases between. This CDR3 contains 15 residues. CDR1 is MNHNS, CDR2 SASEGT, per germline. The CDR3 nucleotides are TGTGCCAGCAGTGAAGCTCCAGGGGTCGTCGACGTCCTGACTTTC. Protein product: CASSEAPGVVDVLTF.